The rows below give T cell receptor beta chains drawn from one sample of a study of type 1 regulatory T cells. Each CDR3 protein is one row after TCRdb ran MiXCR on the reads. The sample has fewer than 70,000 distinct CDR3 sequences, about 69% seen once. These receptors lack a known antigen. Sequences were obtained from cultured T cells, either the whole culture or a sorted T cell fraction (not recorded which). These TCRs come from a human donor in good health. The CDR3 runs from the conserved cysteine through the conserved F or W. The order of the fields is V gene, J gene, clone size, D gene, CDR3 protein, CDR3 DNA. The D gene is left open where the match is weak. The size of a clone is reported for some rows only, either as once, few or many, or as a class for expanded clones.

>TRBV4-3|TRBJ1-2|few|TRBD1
CASSQIIGGQGNGYTF
TGCGCCAGCAGCCAGATAATCGGGGGACAGGGGAATGGCTACACCTTC
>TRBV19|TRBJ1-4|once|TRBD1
CASSLDRGPKKLFF
TGTGCCAGTAGTCTTGACAGGGGGCCGAAAAAACTGTTTTTT
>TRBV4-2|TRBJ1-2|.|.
CASSQADVANYGYTF
TGTGCCAGCAGCCAAGCCGACGTAGCTAACTATGGCTACACCTTC
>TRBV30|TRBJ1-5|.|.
CAWSEQDNQPQHF
TGTGCCTGGAGTGAACAGGATAATCAGCCCCAGCATTTT
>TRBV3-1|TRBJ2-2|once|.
CASSGTQNTGELFF
TGTGCCAGCAGCGGTACCCAGAACACAGGGGAGCTGTTTTTT
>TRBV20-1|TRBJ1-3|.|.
CSASFGATLSGNTIYF
TGCAGTGCCTCGTTCGGGGCGACCCTCTCTGGAAACACCATATATTTT
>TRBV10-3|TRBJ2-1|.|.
CAISVNSNEQFF
TGTGCCATCAGTGTTAACAGCAATGAGCAGTTCTTC
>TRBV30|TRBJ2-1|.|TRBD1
CAWSRRDRGTEQFF
TGTGCCTGGAGTAGACGGGACAGGGGGACTGAGCAGTTCTTC
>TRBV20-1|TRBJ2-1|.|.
CSASFFTSAGEQFF
TGCAGTGCTAGTTTTTTTACTTCGGCCGGTGAGCAGTTCTTC
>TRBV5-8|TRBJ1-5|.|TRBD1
CASSWGQRSNQPQNF
TGTGCCAGCAGCTGGGGACAGCGTAGCAATCAGCCCCAGAATTTT
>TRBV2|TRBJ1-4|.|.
CASSVEARANEKLFF
TGTGCCAGCAGTGTGGAGGCAAGAGCTAATGAAAAACTGTTTTTT
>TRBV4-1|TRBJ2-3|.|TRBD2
CASSQGTSGGAQYF
TGCGCCAGCAGCCAAGGGACTAGCGGAGGTGCGCAGTATTTT
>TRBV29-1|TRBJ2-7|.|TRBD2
CSVVFGGSSYEQYF
TGCAGCGTTGTGTTTGGCGGGAGCTCCTACGAGCAGTACTTC
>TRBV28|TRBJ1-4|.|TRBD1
CASTVTGTGLWEKLFF
TGTGCCAGCACCGTAACCGGGACAGGATTGTGGGAAAAACTGTTTTTT
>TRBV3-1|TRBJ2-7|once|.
CASSRRGLGYGEQYF
TGTGCCAGCAGCCGCCGCGGACTGGGGTATGGGGAGCAGTACTTC
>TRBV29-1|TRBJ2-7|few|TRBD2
CSARLAGYEQYF
TGCAGCGCCAGACTAGCGGGGTACGAGCAGTACTTC
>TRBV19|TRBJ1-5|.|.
CASSIEVQPQHF
TGTGCCAGTAGTATCGAGGTTCAGCCCCAGCATTTT
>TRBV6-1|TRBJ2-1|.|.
CASHVTEYNEQFF
TGTGCCAGCCACGTCACTGAATACAATGAGCAGTTCTTC
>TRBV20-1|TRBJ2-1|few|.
CSAIKPGPLVEQFF
TGCAGTGCTATTAAGCCGGGACCGCTGGTTGAGCAGTTCTTC
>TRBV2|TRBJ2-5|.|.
CASSEEAGETQYF
TGTGCCAGCAGTGAAGAGGCGGGAGAGACCCAGTACTTC
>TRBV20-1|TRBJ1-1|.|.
CSARDPVDGGTEAFF
TGCAGTGCTAGAGACCCCGTGGACGGTGGCACTGAAGCTTTCTTT
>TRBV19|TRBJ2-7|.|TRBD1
CASTEPGTGPSYEQYF
TGTGCCAGTACTGAGCCCGGGACAGGTCCCTCCTACGAGCAGTACTTC
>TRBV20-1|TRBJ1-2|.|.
CSARDPTTGRNYGYTF
TGCAGTGCTCGGGACCCCACAACGGGCCGTAACTATGGCTACACCTTC
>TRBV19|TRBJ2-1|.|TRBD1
CASSIAGQGPYNEQFF
TGTGCCAGTAGTATAGCTGGACAGGGTCCCTACAATGAGCAGTTCTTC
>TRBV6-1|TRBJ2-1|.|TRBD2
CASSEALGAGESYNEQFF
TGTGCCAGCAGTGAAGCGCTGGGTGCGGGAGAATCCTACAATGAGCAGTTCTTC
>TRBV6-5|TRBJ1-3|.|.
CASSYEAVNLPSGNTIYF
TGTGCCAGCAGTTACGAGGCAGTAAACTTGCCCTCTGGAAACACCATATATTTT
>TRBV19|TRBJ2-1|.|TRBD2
CASSRGGYNEQFF
TGTGCCAGTAGTAGGGGGGGCTACAATGAGCAGTTCTTC
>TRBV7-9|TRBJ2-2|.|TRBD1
CASSLLGQPNTGELFF
TGTGCCAGCAGCTTATTGGGACAGCCGAACACCGGGGAGCTGTTTTTT
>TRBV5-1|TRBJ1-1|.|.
CASSLASGGTEAFF
TGCGCCAGCAGCTTGGCCTCGGGGGGAACTGAAGCTTTCTTT
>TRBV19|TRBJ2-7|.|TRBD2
CASSISSGNYEQYF
TGTGCCAGTAGTATAAGTAGCGGGAACTACGAGCAGTACTTC
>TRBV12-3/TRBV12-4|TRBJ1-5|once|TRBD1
CASRTGTGPNQPQHF
TGTGCCAGCAGAACCGGGACAGGCCCTAATCAGCCCCAGCATTTT
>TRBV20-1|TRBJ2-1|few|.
CSARDVGLNYNEQFF
TGCAGTGCTAGAGATGTGGGGCTTAATTACAATGAGCAGTTCTTC
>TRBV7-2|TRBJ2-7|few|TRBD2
CASSLEGLAFYEQYF
TGTGCCAGCAGCTTAGAAGGACTAGCCTTCTACGAGCAGTACTTC
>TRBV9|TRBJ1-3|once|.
CASSDPGRHVSGNTIYF
TGTGCCAGCAGCGACCCGGGACGTCACGTCTCTGGAAACACCATATATTTT
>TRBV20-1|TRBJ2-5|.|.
CSARKGHQETQYF
TGCAGTGCTAGGAAGGGGCACCAAGAGACCCAGTACTTC
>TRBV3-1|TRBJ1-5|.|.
CASSQGAGNQPQHF
TGTGCCAGCAGCCAAGGTGCAGGGAATCAGCCCCAGCATTTT
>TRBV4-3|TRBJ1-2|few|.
CASSQDPGTSSGYTF
TGCGCCAGCAGCCAAGACCCAGGCACGTCTTCTGGCTACACCTTC
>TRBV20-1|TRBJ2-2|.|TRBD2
CSASGRASGELFF
TGCAGTGCTAGCGGGAGGGCCAGCGGGGAGCTGTTTTTT
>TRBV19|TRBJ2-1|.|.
CASNTAGYNEQFF
TGTGCCAGTAACACCGCCGGTTACAATGAGCAGTTCTTC
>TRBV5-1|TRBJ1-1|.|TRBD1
CASSLDGTGAPNTEAFF
TGCGCCAGCAGCTTGGACGGGACAGGGGCACCGAACACTGAAGCTTTCTTT
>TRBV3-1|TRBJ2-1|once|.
CASSQDWRNNEQFF
TGTGCCAGCAGCCAAGATTGGCGGAACAATGAGCAGTTCTTC
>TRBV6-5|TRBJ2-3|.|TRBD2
CASRQTSGRTDTQYF
TGTGCCAGCAGACAGACTAGCGGGAGAACAGATACGCAGTATTTT
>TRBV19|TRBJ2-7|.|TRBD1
CASSLNAAGTAAYEQYF
TGTGCCAGTAGCCTGAATGCCGCCGGGACAGCCGCCTACGAGCAGTACTTC
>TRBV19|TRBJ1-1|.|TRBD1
CATTGYSTEAFF
TGTGCTACGACAGGGTATTCCACTGAAGCTTTCTTT
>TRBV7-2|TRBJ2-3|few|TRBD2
CASSLGETAGVDTQYF
TGTGCCAGCAGCTTAGGAGAGACCGCGGGGGTAGATACGCAGTATTTT
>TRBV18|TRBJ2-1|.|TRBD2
CASSPIAGGGEQFF
TGTGCCAGCTCACCAATAGCGGGAGGGGGAGAGCAGTTCTTC